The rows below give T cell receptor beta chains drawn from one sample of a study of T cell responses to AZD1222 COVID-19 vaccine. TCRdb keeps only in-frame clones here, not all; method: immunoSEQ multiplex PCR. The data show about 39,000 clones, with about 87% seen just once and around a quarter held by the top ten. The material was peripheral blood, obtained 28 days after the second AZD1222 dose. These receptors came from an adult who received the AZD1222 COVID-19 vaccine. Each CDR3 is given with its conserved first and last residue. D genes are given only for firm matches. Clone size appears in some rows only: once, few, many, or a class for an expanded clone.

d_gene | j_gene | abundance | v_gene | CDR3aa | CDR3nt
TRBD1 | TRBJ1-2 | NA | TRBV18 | CASSPPDRGRYTF | TGTGCCAGCTCACCTCCGGACAGGGGCCGCTACACCTTC
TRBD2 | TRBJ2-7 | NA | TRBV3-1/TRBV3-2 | CASSPGEGIGYEQYF | TGTGCCAGCAGTCCTGGGGAGGGGATAGGATACGAGCAGTACTTC
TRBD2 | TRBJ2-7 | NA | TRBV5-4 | CASSPGTSGTYEQYF | TGTGCCAGCAGCCCCGGGACTAGCGGGACCTACGAGCAGTACTTC
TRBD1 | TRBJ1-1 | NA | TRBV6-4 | CASRGSGQGEAFF | TGTGCCAGCAGGGGAAGCGGACAGGGTGAAGCTTTCTTT
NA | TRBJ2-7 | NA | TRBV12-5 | CASGLGGSLSSSYEQYF | TGTGCTAGTGGTTTGGGGGGGTCCCTCTCAAGCTCCTACGAGCAGTACTTC
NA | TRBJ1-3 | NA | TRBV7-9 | CASSSSGASGNTIYF | TGTGCCAGCAGCTCTAGTGGGGCCTCTGGAAACACCATATATTTT
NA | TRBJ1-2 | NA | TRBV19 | CASSFARNYGYTF | TGTGCCAGTAGCTTCGCCAGAAACTATGGCTACACCTTC
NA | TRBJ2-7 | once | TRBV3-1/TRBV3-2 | CASSQESEQYF | TGTGCCAGCAGCCAAGAAAGCGAGCAGTACTTC
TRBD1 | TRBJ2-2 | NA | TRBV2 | CASRLGTGESGELFF | TGTGCCAGCAGGCTGGGGACAGGGGAGTCCGGGGAGCTGTTTTTT
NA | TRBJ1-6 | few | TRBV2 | CASSADRIDNSPLHF | TGTGCCAGCAGTGCTGACAGGATTGATAATTCACCCCTCCACTTT
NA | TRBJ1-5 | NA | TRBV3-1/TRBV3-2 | CASSQEGGHQPQHF | TGTGCCAGCAGCCAAGAGGGCGGCCATCAGCCCCAGCATTTT
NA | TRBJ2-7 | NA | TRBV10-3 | CAIRGATSGQDEQYF | TGTGCCATCAGGGGTGCGACCTCCGGTCAGGACGAGCAGTACTTC
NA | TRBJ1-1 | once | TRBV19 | CASSMMGPGAAGNTEAFF | TGTGCCAGTAGTATGATGGGACCTGGAGCCGCGGGGAACACTGAAGCTTTCTTT
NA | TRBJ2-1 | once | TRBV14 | CASSPTGLMDEQFF | TGTGCCAGCAGCCCGACCGGCCTTATGGATGAGCAGTTCTTC
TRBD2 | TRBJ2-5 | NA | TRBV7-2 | CASSLTSGGETQYF | TGTGCCAGCAGCTTGACTAGCGGGGGAGAGACCCAGTACTTC
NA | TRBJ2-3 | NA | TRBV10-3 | CAIRLERIADTQYF | TGTGCCATCCGCCTAGAACGCATAGCAGATACGCAGTATTTT
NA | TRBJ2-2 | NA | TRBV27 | CASSLSVGTGELFF | TGTGCCAGCAGTTTATCCGTTGGGACCGGGGAGCTGTTTTTT
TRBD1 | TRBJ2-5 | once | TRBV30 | CAWAGTGVLQETQYF | TGTGCCTGGGCCGGGACAGGGGTTTTACAAGAGACCCAGTACTTC
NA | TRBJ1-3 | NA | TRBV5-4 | CASSLAGASGNTIYF | TGTGCCAGCAGCTTGGCAGGGGCGTCTGGAAACACCATATATTTT
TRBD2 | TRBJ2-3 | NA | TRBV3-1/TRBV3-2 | CASSPWTVGGRTDTQYF | TGTGCCAGCAGCCCCTGGACGGTGGGAGGGCGCACAGATACGCAGTATTTT
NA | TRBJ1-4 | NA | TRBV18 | CASSLRDPGTNEKLFF | TGTGCCAGCTCACTTCGGGATCCTGGAACTAATGAAAAACTGTTTTTT
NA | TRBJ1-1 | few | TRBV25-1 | CASSEYGLYTEAFF | TGTGCCAGCAGTGAATATGGGCTTTACACTGAAGCTTTCTTT
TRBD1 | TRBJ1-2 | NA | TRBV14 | CASSLTGGVGGYTF | TGTGCCAGCAGCCTGACAGGGGGTGTGGGTGGCTACACCTTC
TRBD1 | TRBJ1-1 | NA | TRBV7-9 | CASSPDRDSTEAFF | TGTGCCAGCAGCCCTGACAGGGACAGCACTGAAGCTTTCTTT
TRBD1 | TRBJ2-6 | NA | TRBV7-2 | CASSLSQGQGAGANVLTF | TGTGCCAGCAGCTTAAGCCAGGGACAGGGGGCTGGGGCCAACGTCCTGACTTTC
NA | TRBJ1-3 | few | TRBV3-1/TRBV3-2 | CASSPLGGNTIYF | TGTGCCAGCAGCCCTCTGGGAGGAAACACCATATATTTT
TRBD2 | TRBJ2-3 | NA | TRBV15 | CATSRDGGTSGLVSTDTQYF | TGTGCCACCAGCAGAGATGGGGGGACTAGCGGGTTAGTTAGCACAGATACGCAGTATTTT
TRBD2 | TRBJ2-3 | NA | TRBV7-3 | CASSLSGGGRTDTQYF | TGTGCCAGCAGCTTGTCAGGCGGGGGGCGGACAGATACGCAGTATTTT
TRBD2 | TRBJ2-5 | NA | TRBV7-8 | CASSFQTSGGQETQYF | TGTGCCAGCAGCTTTCAGACTAGCGGGGGGCAAGAGACCCAGTACTTC
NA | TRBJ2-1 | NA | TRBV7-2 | CASSLGPNNEQFF | TGTGCCAGCAGCTTAGGACCGAACAATGAGCAGTTCTTC
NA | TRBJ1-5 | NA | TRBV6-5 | CASSYDLGQPQHF | TGTGCCAGCAGTTACGACCTGGGTCAGCCCCAGCATTTT
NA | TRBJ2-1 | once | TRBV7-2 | CASSSQGGTYNEQFF | TGTGCCAGCAGCTCTCAGGGGGGGACCTACAATGAGCAGTTCTTC
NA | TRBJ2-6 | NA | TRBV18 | CASSADSGANVLTF | TGTGCCAGCTCAGCAGACTCTGGGGCCAACGTCCTGACTTTC
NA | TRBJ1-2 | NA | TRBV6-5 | CASRVLGEDGYTF | TGTGCCAGCAGGGTACTAGGAGAGGATGGCTACACCTTC
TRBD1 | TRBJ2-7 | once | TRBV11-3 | CASSGDSYEQYF | TGTGCCAGCAGCGGGGACAGCTACGAGCAGTACTTC
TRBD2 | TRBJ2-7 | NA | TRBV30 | CAWSPGTSSYEQYF | TGTGCCTGGAGTCCCGGGACTAGCTCCTACGAGCAGTACTTC
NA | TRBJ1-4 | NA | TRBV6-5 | CASSYLSGNEKLFF | TGTGCCAGCAGTTACCTGTCGGGGAATGAAAAACTGTTTTTT
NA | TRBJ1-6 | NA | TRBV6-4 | CASSDSRGGSPLHF | TGTGCCAGCAGTGACTCGAGGGGCGGTTCACCCCTCCACTTT
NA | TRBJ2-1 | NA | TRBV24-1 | CATPSGDNEQFF | TGTGCCACCCCCTCGGGGGACAATGAGCAGTTCTTC
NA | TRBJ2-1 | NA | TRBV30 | CAWSFYNEQFF | TGTGCCTGGAGTTTCTACAATGAGCAGTTCTTC
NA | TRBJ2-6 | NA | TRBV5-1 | CASSSRRGGPGANVLTF | TGCGCCAGCAGCTCTCGTAGGGGTGGGCCGGGGGCCAACGTCCTGACTTTC
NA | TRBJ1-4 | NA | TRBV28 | CASSTPANEKLFF | TGTGCCAGCAGCACCCCAGCCAATGAAAAACTGTTTTTT
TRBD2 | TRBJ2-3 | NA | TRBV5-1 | CASSLDTSGASTDTQYF | TGCGCCAGCAGCTTGGACACTAGCGGGGCTAGCACAGATACGCAGTATTTT
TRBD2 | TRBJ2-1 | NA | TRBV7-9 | CASIFTGTSASEQFF | TGTGCCAGCATCTTCACCGGGACTAGCGCAAGTGAGCAGTTCTTC
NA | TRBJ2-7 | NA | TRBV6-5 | CASSSPSYEQYF | TGTGCCAGCTCTTCGCCCTCCTACGAGCAGTACTTC
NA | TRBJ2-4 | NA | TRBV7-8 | CASSLGKGHIQYF | TGTGCCAGCAGCTTAGGAAAGGGACACATTCAGTACTTC
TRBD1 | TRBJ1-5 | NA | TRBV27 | CASRAGTGVFNSNQPQHF | TGTGCCAGCAGAGCCGGGACAGGGGTGTTTAATAGCAATCAGCCCCAGCATTTT